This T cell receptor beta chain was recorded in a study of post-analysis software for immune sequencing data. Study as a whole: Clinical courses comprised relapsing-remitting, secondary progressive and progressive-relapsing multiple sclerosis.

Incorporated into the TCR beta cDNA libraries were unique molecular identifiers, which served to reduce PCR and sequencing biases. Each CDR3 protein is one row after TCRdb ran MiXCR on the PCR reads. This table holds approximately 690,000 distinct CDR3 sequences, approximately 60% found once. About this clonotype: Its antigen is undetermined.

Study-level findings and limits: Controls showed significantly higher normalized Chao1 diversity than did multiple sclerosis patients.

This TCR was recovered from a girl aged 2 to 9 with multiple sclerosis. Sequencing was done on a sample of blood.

DNA of the CDR3: TGTGCCAGCAGGGTCCAGGGCTGGGAGACCCAGTACTTC. Amino acid sequence: CASRVQGWETQYF. This chain links TRBV6-2 or TRBV6-3 with TRBJ2-5; D perhaps matches TRBD1 (5 bases). The germline V and J ends were trimmed by 6 bases and 5 bases, with 13 bases remaining between them. CDR1 is MNHEY and CDR2 is SVGEGT in the germline V gene. The CDR3 length is 13 residues.